This record covers a single TCR beta chain. The source of the sample is a study of T cells in Graves' hyperthyroidism and ophthalmopathy. Per the germline V gene, CDR1 is LNHDA and CDR2 is SQIVND (reference sequence). V trimming: 3 bases; J trimming: 3 bases; junction bases outside the gene matches: 5. CDR3 size: 15 residues. Researchers amplified the TCR beta CDR3 regions from RNA transcripts. TCR CDR3 regions were first amplified by RT-PCR with HTBI primers. TCRdb fed the multiplex PCR reads into MiXCR, producing one record per CDR3 protein. The table lists 600,000 or so distinct CDR3 sequences, more than 13% of them singletons. Clinical Activity Scores of at least 3, NOSPECS grades of at least 4 and durations under 3 months characterized ophthalmopathy patients.

The sample consisted of blood. This TCR was sampled from a young woman with Graves' ophthalmopathy. The chain couples TRBV19 to TRBJ2-7; 10 bases match TRBD1. The CDR3 sequence is CASSMGGQGDYEQYF. The CDR3 DNA reads as TGTGCCAGTAGTATGGGAGGACAGGGGGACTACGAGCAGTACTTC. The variable domain in full, with the rest retrieved from reference TRBV19 and TRBJ2-7, is DGGITQSPKYLFRKEGQNVTLSCEQNLNHDAMYWYRQDPGQGLRLIYYSQIVNDFQKGDIAEGYSVSREKKESFPLTVTSAQKNPTAFYLCASSMGGQGDYEQYFGPGTRLTVT.